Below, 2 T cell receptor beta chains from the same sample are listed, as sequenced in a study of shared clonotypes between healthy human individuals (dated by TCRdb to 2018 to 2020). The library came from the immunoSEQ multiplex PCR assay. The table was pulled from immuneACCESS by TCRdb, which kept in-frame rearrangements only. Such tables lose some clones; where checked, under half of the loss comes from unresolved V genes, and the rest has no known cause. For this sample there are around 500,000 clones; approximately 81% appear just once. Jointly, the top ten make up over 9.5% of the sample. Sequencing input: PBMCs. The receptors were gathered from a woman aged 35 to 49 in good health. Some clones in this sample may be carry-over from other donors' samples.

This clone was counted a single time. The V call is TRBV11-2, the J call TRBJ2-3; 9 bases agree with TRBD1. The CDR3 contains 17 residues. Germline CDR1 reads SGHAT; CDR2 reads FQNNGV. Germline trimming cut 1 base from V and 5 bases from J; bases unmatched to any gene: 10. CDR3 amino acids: CASSLGLQGARRDTQYF. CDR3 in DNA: TGTGCCAGCAGCTTAGGCCTACAGGGGGCGAGGAGAGATACGCAGTATTTT.

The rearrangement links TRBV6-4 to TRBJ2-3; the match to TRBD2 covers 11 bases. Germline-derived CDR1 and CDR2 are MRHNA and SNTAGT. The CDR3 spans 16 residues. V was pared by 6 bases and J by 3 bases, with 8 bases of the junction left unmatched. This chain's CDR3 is CASSATSGKGTDTQYF. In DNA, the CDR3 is TGTGCCAGCAGCGCGACTAGCGGGAAAGGGACAGATACGCAGTATTTT.